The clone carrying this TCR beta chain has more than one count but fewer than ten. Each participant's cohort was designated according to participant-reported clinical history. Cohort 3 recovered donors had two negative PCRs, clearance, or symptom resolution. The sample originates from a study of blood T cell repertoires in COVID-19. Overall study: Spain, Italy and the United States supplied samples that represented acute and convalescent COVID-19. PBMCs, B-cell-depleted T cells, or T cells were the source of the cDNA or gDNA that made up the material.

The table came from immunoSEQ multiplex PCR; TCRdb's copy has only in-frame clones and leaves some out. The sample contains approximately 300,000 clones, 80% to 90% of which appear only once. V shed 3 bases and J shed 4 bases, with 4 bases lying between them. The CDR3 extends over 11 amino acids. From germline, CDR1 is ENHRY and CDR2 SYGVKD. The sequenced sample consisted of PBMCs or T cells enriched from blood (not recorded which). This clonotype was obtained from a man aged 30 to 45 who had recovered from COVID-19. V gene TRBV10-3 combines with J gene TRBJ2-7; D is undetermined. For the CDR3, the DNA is TGTGCCATCAGTGACCTGTACGAGCAGTACTTC. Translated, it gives CAISDLYEQYF.